The 15 T cell receptor beta chains below all came from one sample that was sequenced in a study of blood T cell repertoires in COVID-19. Repertoires were generated with immunoSEQ multiplex PCR, while TCRdb's copy carries only in-frame clones and drops some. This sample has 400,000 to 450,000 clones, with around 88% found just once. Sequencing was carried out using peripheral blood. Receptors originate from a woman aged 45-65 years with COVID-19, enrolled during active disease.

This chain links TRBV6-6 with TRBJ1-2; D may be TRBD1 (6 bases). The germline V and J ends were trimmed by 2 bases and 1 base, with 8 bases remaining between them. This CDR3 is built from 14 residues. Germline-derived CDR1 and CDR2 are MNHNY and SVGAGI (reference sequence). CDR3 residues: CASSYVGGNYGYTF. For the CDR3, the DNA is TGTGCCAGCAGTTACGTAGGGGGTAACTATGGCTACACCTTC.

V usage is TRBV11-1 and J usage is TRBJ1-2, with 7 bases identical to TRBD1. Germline V CDR1 and CDR2: SGHAT, FQDESV (reference sequence). The V gene end was trimmed by 6 bases and the J gene end by 5 bases; junction bases not matched to a gene: 12. The CDR3 is made up of 15 amino acids. The CDR3 bases are TGTGCCAGCAGGCCCGGACAGGCACAAGCATATGGCTACACCTTC. This translates into CASRPGQAQAYGYTF.

This chain uses TRBV2 with TRBJ2-2; unclear D gene. The CDR3 contains 13 residues. The germline CDR1 and CDR2 sequences are SNHLY and FYNNEI. V shed 4 bases and J shed 1 base, with 4 bases lying between them. The CDR3 spells CASSGGNTGELFF. DNA for the CDR3: TGTGCCAGCAGTGGCGGGAACACCGGGGAGCTGTTTTTT.

The V gene is TRBV19, the J gene TRBJ2-7, with D possibly being TRBD1 (8 bases). This CDR3 is 16 amino acids long. Between the trimmed V and J ends, which lost 5 bases and 5 bases, there was a span of 22 bases. From germline, CDR1 is LNHDA and CDR2 SQIVND (reference sequence). The CDR3 loop reads CASSLWTGRGGDEQYF. CDR3 in DNA: TGTGCCAGTAGTCTCTGGACAGGGAGGGGAGGGGACGAGCAGTACTTC.

The rearrangement links TRBV2 to TRBJ2-1, with 8 bases aligning to TRBD1. The length of the CDR3 is 10 residues. V trimming: 8 bases; J trimming: 15 bases; junction bases outside the gene matches: 6. CDR1 SNHLY and CDR2 FYNNEI come from the germline V gene. The DNA of the CDR3 is TGTGCCAGCCGAGGACAGGGTAGGTTCTTC. Residues: CASRGQGRFF. Full variable domain (outside the CDR3, taken from reference TRBV2 and TRBJ2-1): EPEVTQTPSHQVTQMGQEVILRCVPISNHLYFYWYRQILGQKVEFLVSFYNNEISEKSEIFDDQFSVERPDGSNFTLKIRSTKLEDSAMYFCASRGQGRFFGPGTRLTVL.

The rearrangement uses TRBV19 and TRBJ1-5; D is perhaps TRBD1 (5 bases). Per germline, CDR1 LNHDA and CDR2 SQIVND (reference sequence). Trimming left V 7 bases short and J 9 bases short, with 16 bases between. This CDR3 spans 13 amino acids. This chain's CDR3 is CASTLGTLGPQHF. Written as DNA, the CDR3 is TGTGCCAGTACCCTCGGGACTTTGGGGCCCCAGCATTTT.

J is TRBJ1-6 and V is TRBV5-1; 11 bases line up with TRBD1. This CDR3 spans 22 amino acids. Germline lookup yields CDR1 SGHRS and CDR2 YFSETQ. V dropped 0 bases and J dropped 0; count of bases not matched to a gene: 14. This CDR3 reads CASSLGPSRDRGSISYNSPLHF. DNA of the CDR3: TGCGCCAGCAGCTTGGGTCCTTCCCGGGACAGGGGGTCTATCTCCTATAATTCACCCCTCCACTTT.

V gene TRBV5-1 combines with J gene TRBJ1-4; D ambiguous. The CDR3 covers 15 residues. Per the germline V gene, CDR1 is SGHRS and CDR2 is YFSETQ. V gave up 4 bases and J gave up 9 bases, with 19 bases separating them. The CDR3 sequence: CASSPEGSPEQKLFF. The CDR3 coding sequence is TGCGCCAGCAGCCCTGAGGGTTCGCCGGAGCAAAAACTGTTTTTT.

The chain carries TRBV24-1 and TRBJ2-2; tentative D call: TRBD2 (5 bases). Trimming removed 5 bases at V and 6 bases at J, with 9 bases between. The germline CDR1 and CDR2 sequences are KGHDR and SFDVKD. The CDR3 has 13 residues. Here the CDR3 reads CATSGIGAGELFF. In DNA, the CDR3 is TGTGCCACCAGTGGGATCGGGGCCGGGGAGCTGTTTTTT.

The rearrangement uses TRBV25-1 and TRBJ2-1; 8 bases are shared with TRBD2. CDR3 length: 16 amino acids. V was pared by 1 base and J by 5 bases, with 7 bases of the junction left unmatched. Germline values: CDR1 MGHDK, CDR2 SYGVNS. CDR3: CASSEWGGGPNNEQFF. In nucleotides, the CDR3 is TGTGCCAGCAGTGAATGGGGCGGGGGGCCGAACAATGAGCAGTTCTTC.

This sequence joins TRBV28 and TRBJ1-5; D is unresolved. CDR3 size: 13 residues. Looked up from germline, CDR1 is MDHEN and CDR2 is SYDVKM. Trimming cost V 4 bases and J 0 bases, with 4 bases left between them. CDR3 protein: CASSSGSNQPQHF. The CDR3 DNA is TGTGCCAGCAGTTCGGGTAGCAATCAGCCCCAGCATTTT.

J is TRBJ2-2 and V is TRBV30, with D tentatively TRBD2 (5 bases). V was cut by 8 bases and J by 5 bases, with 12 bases left in between. The CDR3 totals 12 residues. The germline gives CDR1 GTSNPN, CDR2 SVGIG (reference sequence). The CDR3 sequence: CARAPGTGELFF. The CDR3 DNA is TGTGCCCGTGCCCCGGGGACCGGGGAGCTGTTTTTT. Variable domain in full (rest from reference TRBV30 and TRBJ2-2): SQTIHQWPATLVQPVGSPLSLECTVEGTSNPNLYWYRQAAGRGLQLLFYSVGIGQISSEVPQNLSASRPQDRQFILSSKKLLLSDSGFYLCARAPGTGELFFGEGSRLTVL.

This chain connects TRBV6-5 to TRBJ1-5; the match to TRBD1 covers 7 bases. After removal of 2 bases from V and 6 bases from J, the junction contained 10 bases not matched to a gene. Germline V gives CDR1 MNHEY, CDR2 SVGAGI. The CDR3 length is 16 residues. For the CDR3, the DNA is TGTGCCAGCAGTTACCCCGGACAGGAGGGAGGTCAGCCCCAGCATTTT. Protein sequence: CASSYPGQEGGQPQHF.

The V gene is TRBV5-1, the J gene TRBJ1-5; 7 nucleotides agree with TRBD1. The V gene end was trimmed by 2 bases and the J gene end by 6 bases; junction bases not matched to a gene: 2. CDR1 is SGHRS, CDR2 YFSETQ, per germline. The CDR3 runs 13 residues. The CDR3: CASSFSGGQPQHF. Written as DNA, the CDR3 is TGCGCCAGCAGCTTTTCAGGGGGTCAGCCCCAGCATTTT.

This CDR3 reads CASSPARNNQPQHF. In DNA, the CDR3 is TGTGCCAGCTCACCGGCCAGGAACAATCAGCCCCAGCATTTT. The chain carries TRBV18 and TRBJ1-5; D unclear. The V and J ends lost 3 bases and 3 bases respectively, with 9 bases between them. In germline, CDR1 is KGHSH, CDR2 LQKENI. CDR3 size: 14 residues.